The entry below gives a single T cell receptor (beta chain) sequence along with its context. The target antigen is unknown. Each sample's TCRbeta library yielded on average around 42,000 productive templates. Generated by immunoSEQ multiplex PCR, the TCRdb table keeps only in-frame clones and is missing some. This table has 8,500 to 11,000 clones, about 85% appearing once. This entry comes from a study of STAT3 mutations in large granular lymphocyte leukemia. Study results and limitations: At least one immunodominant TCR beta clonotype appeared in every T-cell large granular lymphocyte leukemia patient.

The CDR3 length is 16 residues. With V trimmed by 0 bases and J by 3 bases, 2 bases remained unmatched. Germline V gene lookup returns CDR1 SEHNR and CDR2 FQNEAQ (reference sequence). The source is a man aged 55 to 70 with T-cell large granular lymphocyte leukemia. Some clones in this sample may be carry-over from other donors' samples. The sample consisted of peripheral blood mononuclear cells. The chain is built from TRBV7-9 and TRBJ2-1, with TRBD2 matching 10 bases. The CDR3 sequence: CASSLALAGVYNEQFF. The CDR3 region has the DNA TGTGCCAGCAGCTTAGCGCTAGCGGGAGTCTACAATGAGCAGTTCTTC.